The entry that follows covers one T cell receptor (beta chain) sequence. These data are taken from a study of control samples from healthy donors and cancer patients. This table comes from immunoSEQ multiplex PCR, and its TCRdb copy is limited to in-frame clones, with some not included. In the table there are tens of thousands of clones, around 85% of which are singletons. The CDR3 length is 12 residues. V was pared by 6 bases and J by 7 bases, with 13 bases between. Germline assignment: CDR1 SNHLY and CDR2 FYNNEI. The clonotype originates from a middle-aged man in good health. The gene calls are TRBV2 and TRBJ2-7; D gene ambiguous. The sequenced sample was blood. The DNA of the CDR3 is TGTGCCAGCAGAGTCGAGTCCGGGGAGCAGTACTTC. Its translation: CASRVESGEQYF.